These 27 T cell receptor beta chains originate from one sample sequenced in a study of vaccination and CD4 T cells after COVID-19. These receptors are not linked to any known antigen. Sequenced with the Oncomine TCR Beta short-read assay was DNA taken from cultured CD4+ T cells. MiXCR, run by TCRdb on the PCR reads, gives a single entry per CDR3 protein. Of under 25,000 distinct CDR3 sequences listed, 40% to 45% are singletons. Noted treatment: approximately 10-day PBMC culture with coronavirus spike peptide pools or control peptides (ViraFEST assay). Sample: CD4+ T cells from blood, cultured in vitro. The source is a human donor who had recovered from COVID-19.

The rearrangement links TRBV6-1 to TRBJ1-3; D remains unclear. The CDR3 totals 14 residues. The ends were cut back, 7 bases at V and 3 bases at J, with 13 bases in the middle. Germline V gives CDR1 MNHNS, CDR2 SASEGT. CDR3 sequence reads: CASMARAGGNTIYF. CDR3 DNA: TGTGCCAGCATGGCAAGGGCGGGTGGAAACACCATATATTTT.

This clonotype came up once. V usage is TRBV5-1 and J usage is TRBJ2-7; tentative D call: TRBD1 (6 bases). There are 13 residues in the CDR3. V was shortened by 2 bases and J by 2 bases, with 8 bases between the two germline ends. The V gene's germline CDR1 is SGHRS and CDR2 YFSETQ. CDR3 loop: CASSFQGTYEQYF. CDR3 bases: TGCGCCAGCAGCTTCCAGGGGACCTACGAGCAGTACTTC.

Only one count was recorded for this clonotype. This rearrangement joins TRBV4-2 to TRBJ2-6; D is possibly TRBD1 or TRBD2 (5 bases each). V was cut by 4 bases and J by 0 bases, with 13 bases left in between. This CDR3 has 17 amino acids. Germline CDR1 is LGHNA and CDR2 is YNFKEQ. CDR3 coding DNA: TGTGCCAGCAGCCCGGGGACGGCGAGCTCTGGGGCCAACGTCCTGACTTTC. It translates to CASSPGTASSGANVLTF.

The rearrangement uses TRBV6-1 and TRBJ1-1; D remains unclear. Trimming stripped 7 bases from V and 3 bases from J, with 21 bases between. Germline V lookup: CDR1 MNHNS, CDR2 SASEGT. CDR3 length: 16 residues. The CDR3 DNA reads TGTGCCAGCAATATTCTCTTAAACTCGGCGGACACTGAAGCTTTCTTT. This translates into CASNILLNSADTEAFF.

This clonotype was seen only once. The chain is built from TRBV7-9 and TRBJ1-2; D is perhaps TRBD1 (6 bases). The ends were cut back, 5 bases at V and 4 bases at J, with 20 bases in the middle. The CDR3 has 16 residues. Germline V gene lookup returns CDR1 SEHNR and CDR2 FQNEAQ (reference sequence). Written as DNA, the CDR3 is TGTGCCAGCAGCACTCTATGGGGGCTAGGAGGCTATGGCTACACCTTC. Translated, it gives CASSTLWGLGGYGYTF.

This chain joins TRBV6-1 and TRBJ1-3; D possibly corresponds to TRBD1 (5 bases). The V gene's germline CDR1 is MNHNS and CDR2 SASEGT. The CDR3 runs 15 residues. V lost 6 bases to trimming and J lost 0 bases, with 12 bases between them. CDR3: CASRRDRLSGNTIYF. The DNA for the CDR3 is TGTGCCAGCAGACGGGACCGACTCTCTGGAAACACCATATATTTT.

This chain joins TRBV20-1 and TRBJ2-4, with TRBD1 identical over 7 bases. The CDR3 extends over 14 amino acids. With 0 bases clipped from V and 6 bases from J, the junction kept 5 bases outside the gene matches. CDR1 and CDR2 (germline): DFQATT, SNEGSKA (reference sequence). CDR3 region: CSARDEGAGNIQYF. The CDR3 region has the DNA TGCAGTGCTAGAGATGAGGGGGCAGGAAACATTCAGTACTTC.

The chain joins TRBV6-1 to TRBJ2-2; maybe TRBD1 (6 bases). This CDR3 has 13 amino acids. Germline loops: CDR1 MNHNS, CDR2 SASEGT. V was clipped by 5 bases and J by 4 bases, with 8 bases between them. This CDR3 is CASSRQVTGELFF. The CDR3 DNA is TGTGCCAGCAGTCGACAGGTCACCGGGGAGCTGTTTTTT.

This chain joins TRBV30 and TRBJ2-7; 9 bases match TRBD1. Per germline, CDR1 GTSNPN and CDR2 SVGIG (reference sequence). Trimming at V came to 5 bases and at J to 3 bases, leaving 5 bases not matched to a gene. This CDR3 has 13 residues. In DNA, the CDR3 is TGTGCCTGGGCCGGGACAGGGTACTACGAGCAGTACTTC. This codes for CAWAGTGYYEQYF.

The chain uses TRBV6-2 or TRBV6-3 and TRBJ1-5; D ambiguous. Germline CDR1 MNHEY, CDR2 SVGEGT. Trimming took 5 bases from V and 9 from J, leaving 17 bases between them. The CDR3 extends over 14 amino acids. The CDR3 protein is CASSTTFSIGPQHF. Written as DNA, the CDR3 is TGTGCCAGCAGTACAACCTTTAGTATTGGGCCCCAGCATTTT.

To note about this clonotype: Relative to the germline gene, one junction end is altered; a read error may explain this. This chain joins TRBV2 and TRBJ2-7; 8 nucleotides agree with TRBD1. Germline values: CDR1 SNHLY, CDR2 FYNNEI. This CDR3 is 14 amino acids long. The CDR3, as DNA: TGTGCCAGCAGTGAAGCGGGACAGGCTTATGAGCGGTACTTC. Residues: CASSEAGQAYERYF.

The rearrangement links TRBV5-1 to TRBJ2-7; D gene unclear. V was cut by 2 bases and J by 4 bases, with 7 bases left in between. CDR1 and CDR2 (germline): SGHRS, YFSETQ. The CDR3 runs 12 residues. CDR3 loop: CASSFSEYEQYF. The CDR3 coding sequence is TGCGCCAGCAGCTTTTCAGAGTACGAGCAGTACTTC. The variable domain in full, with the rest retrieved from reference TRBV5-1 and TRBJ2-7, is KAGVTQTPRYLIKTRGQQVTLSCSPISGHRSVSWYQQTPGQGLQFLFEYFSETQRNKGNFPGRFSGRQFSNSRSEMNVSTLELGDSALYLCASSFSEYEQYFGPGTRLTVT.

The rearrangement uses TRBV12-5 and TRBJ2-5; 10 nucleotides line up with TRBD1. V was pared by 5 bases and J by 4 bases, with 10 bases of the junction left unmatched. Germline assignment: CDR1 LGHNT and CDR2 FRNRAP. The CDR3 totals 16 residues. CDR3 DNA sequence: TGTGCTAGTGGTCCACGGACAGGGGGAAGGGGAGAGACCCAGTACTTC. Translating gives CASGPRTGGRGETQYF.

This rearrangement joins TRBV7-2 to TRBJ2-5, with D perhaps TRBD2 (5 bases). Germline lookup yields CDR1 SGHTA and CDR2 FQGNSA. The CDR3 runs to 14 residues. V was cut by 2 bases and J by 4 bases, with 11 bases left in between. The CDR3 region is CASSLSSGPETQYF. CDR3 DNA sequence: TGTGCCAGCAGCTTATCGAGCGGCCCAGAGACCCAGTACTTC.

The table lists this clonotype with a count of one. The chain links TRBV27 to TRBJ1-2; D is possibly TRBD1 (6 bases). V lost 5 bases and J lost 9, with 19 bases in between. CDR1 and CDR2 (germline): MNHEY, SMNVEV (reference sequence). The CDR3 is 14 residues long. The CDR3 reads CASSPQTNRDSYTF. The CDR3 DNA follows: TGTGCCAGCAGTCCACAGACTAACAGGGACAGCTACACCTTC.

This clonotype was found a few times. V gene TRBV20-1 combines with J gene TRBJ1-4; 7 positions agree with TRBD1. Germline CDR1 is DFQATT and CDR2 is SNEGSKA (reference sequence). With V trimmed by 6 bases and J by 7 bases, 14 bases remained unmatched. CDR3 size: 15 residues. The CDR3 nucleotides read TGCAGTGCCCATCCCCCCGTGACAGGGCGTGAAAAACTGTTTTTT. It translates to CSAHPPVTGREKLFF.

The chain has TRBV28 and TRBJ2-5, with unresolved D. V dropped 2 bases and J dropped 5 bases, with 12 bases sitting between them. Germline lookup yields CDR1 MDHEN and CDR2 SYDVKM. This CDR3 is 14 amino acids long. This CDR3 is CASSLEIYSETQYF. The CDR3 nucleotides are TGTGCCAGCAGTTTAGAGATATACAGCGAGACCCAGTACTTC. Full variable domain (outside the CDR3, taken from reference TRBV28 and TRBJ2-5): DVKVTQSSRYLVKRTGEKVFLECVQDMDHENMFWYRQDPGLGLRLIYFSYDVKMKEKGDIPEGYSVSREKKERFSLILESASTNQTSMYLCASSLEIYSETQYFGPGTRLLVL.

This chain links TRBV25-1 with TRBJ1-4; TRBD1 is a possible D gene (6 bases). Germline assignment: CDR1 MGHDK and CDR2 SYGVNS. The CDR3 extends over 16 amino acids. V was shortened by 0 bases and J by 9 bases, with 17 bases between the two germline ends. CDR3 amino acids: CASSEYASSQGQKLFF. CDR3 DNA: TGTGCCAGCAGTGAATATGCCTCCTCACAGGGCCAAAAACTGTTTTTT.

The chain carries TRBV20-1 and TRBJ2-1, with 8 bases fitting TRBD1. CDR1 and CDR2 from the germline V gene are DFQATT and SNEGSKA (reference sequence). The CDR3 loop spans 15 amino acids. J lost 5 bases, V lost 0 bases, and 6 bases had no gene match. The CDR3 DNA sequence: TGCAGTGCTAGAGATGCGGCAGGGGGCAACAATGAGCAGTTCTTC. Protein: CSARDAAGGNNEQFF.

There are a few counts of this clonotype. This rearrangement joins TRBV29-1 to TRBJ2-5; 10 bases line up with TRBD2. Germline V gene sequence: CDR1 SQVTM, CDR2 ANQGSEA. Losses at the gene ends were 2 bases for V and 5 bases for J; bases not matched to a gene: 11. The CDR3 spans 16 residues. In DNA form, the CDR3 reads TGCAGCGTTGAAAGGACTAGCGGAGGCAGCGGGGAGACCCAGTACTTC. Residues: CSVERTSGGSGETQYF.

The genes are TRBV29-1 and TRBJ1-2; perhaps TRBD1 as D (5 bases). CDR1 and CDR2 from the germline V gene are SQVTM and ANQGSEA. This CDR3 is 13 amino acids long. V was clipped by 4 bases and J by 4 bases, with 13 bases between them. This CDR3 is CSVVGGEPYGYTF. The CDR3 DNA reads TGCAGCGTTGTGGGAGGGGAACCCTATGGCTACACCTTC.

Concerning this clonotype: A junction end diverges from the germline sequence, so it may reflect a read error. This chain connects TRBV15 to TRBJ2-7, with TRBD1 matching over 8 bases. The CDR3 is made up of 13 amino acids. Germline V gene sequence: CDR1 LNHNV, CDR2 YYDKDF (reference sequence). CDR3 sequence: CAASPGQGGEQYF. DNA of the CDR3: TGTGCCGCCAGCCCAGGACAGGGTGGAGAGCAGTACTTC.

The chain joins TRBV28 to TRBJ1-2; D gene ambiguous. This CDR3 has 12 amino acids. V was cut by 5 bases and J by 0 bases, with 4 bases left in between. CDR1 and CDR2 from the germline V gene are MDHEN and SYDVKM. CDR3 DNA: TGTGCCAGCAGTCCTGCTAACTATGGCTACACCTTC. It specifies CASSPANYGYTF.

The chain employs TRBV6-5 and TRBJ2-5; D is unresolved. In germline, CDR1 is MNHEY, CDR2 SVGAGI. This CDR3 has 15 amino acids. Between the trimmed V and J ends, which lost 2 bases and 2 bases, there was a span of 12 bases. The CDR3 bases are TGTGCCAGCAGTTACCGTGGTCCTAGACAAGAGACCCAGTACTTC. Its protein product is CASSYRGPRQETQYF.

V and J are TRBV20-1 and TRBJ2-1, with 14 bases matching TRBD2. This CDR3 has 16 amino acids. CDR1 DFQATT and CDR2 SNEGSKA come from the germline V gene (reference sequence). Unmatched junction bases numbered 5, after V lost 7 bases and J lost 0 bases. For the CDR3, the DNA is TGCAGTGTTTCAGGGACTAGCGGGAGCTCCTACAATGAGCAGTTCTTC. This sequence encodes CSVSGTSGSSYNEQFF.

This clonotype was seen just once. J is TRBJ2-7 and V is TRBV6-2 or TRBV6-3; 7 nucleotides agree with TRBD2. The V segment lost 5 bases and the J segment 0 bases; nucleotides outside the gene matches: 10. The CDR3 contains 16 residues. Germline V gene sequence: CDR1 MNHEY, CDR2 SVGEGT. The CDR3 protein is CASSPTGREYSYEQYF. CDR3 in DNA: TGTGCCAGCAGTCCTACTGGGAGGGAATACTCCTACGAGCAGTACTTC.

The rearrangement links TRBV12-2 to TRBJ2-7; the table calls TRBD1, which could not be checked here. TRBV12-2 is reported as a pseudogene. The CDR3 sequence is 15 residues long. The CDR3 reads CASRLRASHGAEQYF. The CDR3 DNA follows: TGTGCAAGTCGCTTAAGGGCGTCCCATGGGGCCGAGCAGTACTTC.